Presented here are 2 T cell receptor beta chains from one specimen sequenced in a study of T-cell reconstitution after alpha-beta-depleted transplantation in children. Broader study findings: At one year after transplant, newly produced T cells mostly accounted for T-cell counts and diversity.

Unique molecular identifiers were incorporated into the prepared TCRbeta library. TCRdb ran MiXCR on the PCR reads and lists one entry per CDR3 protein. The table has hundreds of thousands of distinct CDR3 sequences, roughly 7.8% seen once. These receptors' targets are unknown. Material: peripheral blood, obtained 360 days after TCRalphabeta/CD19-depleted stem cell transplant. The receptor source for this set is a female patient aged 2 to 10 who had a stem cell transplant for Fanconi anemia, so the T cells may come from the graft donor.

Ten or more counts support this clonotype. The chain employs TRBV4-3 and TRBJ1-1; D is perhaps TRBD1 (5 bases). CDR3 size: 14 residues. Germline values: CDR1 LGHNA, CDR2 YSLEER. The ends were cut back, 6 bases at V and 0 bases at J, with 11 bases in the middle. The CDR3 DNA is TGCGCCAGCAGACTGTTAGGGGTGAACACTGAAGCTTTCTTT. Translating it yields CASRLLGVNTEAFF.

In its sample, this clonotype was seen many times. CDR3: CASSRDRVNTEAFF. The CDR3 bases are TGTGCCAGCAGCCGGGACAGGGTGAACACTGAAGCTTTCTTT. V and J are TRBV3-1 and TRBJ1-1, with TRBD1 identical over 9 bases. This CDR3 spans 14 amino acids. The germline V gene encodes CDR1 LGHDT and CDR2 YNNKEL (reference sequence). Germline trimming cut 4 bases from V and 0 bases from J; bases unmatched to any gene: 0.